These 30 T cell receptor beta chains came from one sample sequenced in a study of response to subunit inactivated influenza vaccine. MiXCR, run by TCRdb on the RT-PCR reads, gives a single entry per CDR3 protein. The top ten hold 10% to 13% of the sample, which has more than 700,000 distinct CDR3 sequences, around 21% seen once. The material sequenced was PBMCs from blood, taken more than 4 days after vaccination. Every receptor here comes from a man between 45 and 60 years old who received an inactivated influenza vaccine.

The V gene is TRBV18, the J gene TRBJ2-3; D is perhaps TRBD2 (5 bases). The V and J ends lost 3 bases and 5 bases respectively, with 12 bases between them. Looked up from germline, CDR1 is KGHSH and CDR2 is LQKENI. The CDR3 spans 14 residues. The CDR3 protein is CASSPSYGKDTQYF. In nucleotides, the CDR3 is TGTGCCAGCTCACCTTCTTACGGGAAAGATACGCAGTATTTT.

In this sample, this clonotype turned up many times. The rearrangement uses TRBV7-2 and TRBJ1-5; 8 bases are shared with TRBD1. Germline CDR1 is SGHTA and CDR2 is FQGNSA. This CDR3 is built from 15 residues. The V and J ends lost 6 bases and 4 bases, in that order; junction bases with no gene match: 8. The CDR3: CASSTGTGRNQPQHF. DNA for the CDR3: TGTGCCAGCAGTACCGGGACAGGAAGGAATCAGCCCCAGCATTTT. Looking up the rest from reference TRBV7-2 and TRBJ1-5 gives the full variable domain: GAGVSQSPSNKVTEKGKDVELRCDPISGHTALYWYRQSLGQGLEFLIYFQGNSAPDKSGLPSDRFSAERTGGSVSTLTIQRTQQEDSAVYLCASSTGTGRNQPQHFGDGTRLSIL.

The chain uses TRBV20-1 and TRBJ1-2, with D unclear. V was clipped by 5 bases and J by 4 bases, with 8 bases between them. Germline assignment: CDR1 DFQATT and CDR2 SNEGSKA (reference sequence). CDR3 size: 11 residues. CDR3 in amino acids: CSAYSTYGYTF. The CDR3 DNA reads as TGCAGTGCTTATAGTACCTATGGCTACACCTTC.

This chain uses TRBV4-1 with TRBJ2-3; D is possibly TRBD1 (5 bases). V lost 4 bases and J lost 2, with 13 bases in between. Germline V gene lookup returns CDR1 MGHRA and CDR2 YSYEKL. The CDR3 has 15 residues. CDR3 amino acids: CASSPRVLFTDTQYF. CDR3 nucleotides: TGCGCCAGCAGCCCCAGGGTCTTATTCACAGATACGCAGTATTTT.

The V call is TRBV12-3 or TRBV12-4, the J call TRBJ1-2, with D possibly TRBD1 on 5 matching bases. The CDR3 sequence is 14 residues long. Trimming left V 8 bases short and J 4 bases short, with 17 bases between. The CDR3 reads CASLRGGRTYGYTF. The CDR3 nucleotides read TGTGCCAGCTTAAGGGGCGGACGGACCTATGGCTACACCTTC.

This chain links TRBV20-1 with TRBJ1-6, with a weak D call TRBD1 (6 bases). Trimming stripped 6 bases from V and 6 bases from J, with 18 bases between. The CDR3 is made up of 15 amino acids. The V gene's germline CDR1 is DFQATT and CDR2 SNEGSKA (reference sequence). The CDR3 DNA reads TGCAGTGCCTCAAACTCAGGGGAACTTAATTCACCCCTCCACTTT. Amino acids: CSASNSGELNSPLHF.

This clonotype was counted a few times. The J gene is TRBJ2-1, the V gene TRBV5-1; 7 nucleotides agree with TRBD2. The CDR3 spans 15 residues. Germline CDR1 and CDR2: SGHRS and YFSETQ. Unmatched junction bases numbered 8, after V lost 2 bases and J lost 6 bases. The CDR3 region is CASSFLGGVGNEQFF. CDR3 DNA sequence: TGCGCCAGCAGCTTCCTGGGAGGGGTAGGCAATGAGCAGTTCTTC.

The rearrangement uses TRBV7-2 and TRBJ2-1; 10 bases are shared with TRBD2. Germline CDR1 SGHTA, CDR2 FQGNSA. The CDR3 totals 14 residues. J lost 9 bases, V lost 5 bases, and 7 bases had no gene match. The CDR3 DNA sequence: TGTGCCAGCAGCATCCTAGCGGGAGTTTCTGAGCAGTTCTTC. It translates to CASSILAGVSEQFF.

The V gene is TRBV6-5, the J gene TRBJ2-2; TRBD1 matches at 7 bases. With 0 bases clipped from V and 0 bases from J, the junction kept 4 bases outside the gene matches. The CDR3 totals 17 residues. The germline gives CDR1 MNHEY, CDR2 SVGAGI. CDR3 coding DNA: TGTGCCAGCAGTTACTCGCGGACAGGCCCGAACACCGGGGAGCTGTTTTTT. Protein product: CASSYSRTGPNTGELFF.

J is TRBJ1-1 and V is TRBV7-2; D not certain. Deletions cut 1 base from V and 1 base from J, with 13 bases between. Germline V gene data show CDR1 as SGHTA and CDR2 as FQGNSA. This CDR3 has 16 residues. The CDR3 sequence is CASSLGVGRANTEAFF. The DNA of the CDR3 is TGTGCCAGCAGCTTAGGGGTGGGAAGGGCGAACACTGAAGCTTTCTTT.

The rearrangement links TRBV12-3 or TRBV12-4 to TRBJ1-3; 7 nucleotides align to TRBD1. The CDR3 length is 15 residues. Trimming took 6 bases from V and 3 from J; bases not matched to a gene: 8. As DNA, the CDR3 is TGTGCCAGCAGGGCCAAGAGGGGGCTTGGAAACACCATATATTTT. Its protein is CASRAKRGLGNTIYF.

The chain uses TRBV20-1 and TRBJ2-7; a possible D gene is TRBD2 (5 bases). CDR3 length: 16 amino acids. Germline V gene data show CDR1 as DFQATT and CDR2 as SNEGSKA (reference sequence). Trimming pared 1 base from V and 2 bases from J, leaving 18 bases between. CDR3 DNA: TGCAGTGCTAGAGCTTCTGGACTCCCATACCCCTACGAGCAGTACTTC. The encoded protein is CSARASGLPYPYEQYF.

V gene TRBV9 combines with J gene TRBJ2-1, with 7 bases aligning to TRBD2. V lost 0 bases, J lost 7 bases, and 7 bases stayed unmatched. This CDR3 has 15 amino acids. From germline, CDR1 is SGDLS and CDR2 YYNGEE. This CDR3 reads CASSVDAGDRNEQFF. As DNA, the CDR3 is TGTGCCAGCAGCGTAGACGCGGGAGATCGGAATGAGCAGTTCTTC.

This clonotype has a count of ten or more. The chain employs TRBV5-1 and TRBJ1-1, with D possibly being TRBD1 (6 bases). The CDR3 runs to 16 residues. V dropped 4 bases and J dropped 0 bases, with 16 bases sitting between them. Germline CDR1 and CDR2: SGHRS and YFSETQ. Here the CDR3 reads CASSRQTGQLNTEAFF. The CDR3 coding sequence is TGCGCCAGCAGCCGACAAACCGGACAGCTGAACACTGAAGCTTTCTTT.

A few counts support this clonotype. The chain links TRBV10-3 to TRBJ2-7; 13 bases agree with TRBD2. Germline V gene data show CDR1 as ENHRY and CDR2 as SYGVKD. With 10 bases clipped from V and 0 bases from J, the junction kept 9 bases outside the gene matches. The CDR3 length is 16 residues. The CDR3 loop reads CATSTSGGVGSYEQYF. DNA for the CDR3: TGTGCCACCTCTACTAGCGGGGGGGTCGGCTCCTACGAGCAGTACTTC.

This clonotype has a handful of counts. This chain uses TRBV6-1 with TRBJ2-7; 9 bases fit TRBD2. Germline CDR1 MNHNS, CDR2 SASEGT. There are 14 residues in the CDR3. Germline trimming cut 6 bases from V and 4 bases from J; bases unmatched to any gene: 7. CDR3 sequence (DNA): TGTGCCAGCAGAGAGACTAGCGGCTATTACGAGCAGTACTTC. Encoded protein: CASRETSGYYEQYF.

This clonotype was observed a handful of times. DNA for the CDR3: TGTGCCAGCTCACCACCGAGCGGGTCGGAAGAGACCCAGTACTTC. Encoded protein: CASSPPSGSEETQYF. The J gene is TRBJ2-5, the V gene TRBV18; D perhaps matches TRBD2 (6 bases). This CDR3 comprises 15 residues. Germline V gene data show CDR1 as KGHSH and CDR2 as LQKENI. The ends were cut back, 0 bases at V and 3 bases at J, with 11 bases in the middle.

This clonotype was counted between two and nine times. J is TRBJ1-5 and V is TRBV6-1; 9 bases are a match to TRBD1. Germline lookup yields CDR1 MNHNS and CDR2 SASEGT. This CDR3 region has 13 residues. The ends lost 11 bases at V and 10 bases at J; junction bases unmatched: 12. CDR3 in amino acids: CAGGTGRGAPQHF. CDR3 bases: TGTGCCGGAGGGACAGGGCGAGGGGCACCCCAGCATTTT.

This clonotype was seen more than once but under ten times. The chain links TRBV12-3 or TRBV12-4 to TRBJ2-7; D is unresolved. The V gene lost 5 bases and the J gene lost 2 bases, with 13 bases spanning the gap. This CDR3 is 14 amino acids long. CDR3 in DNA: TGTGCCAGCAGTCCCCGGGTGACAACCTACGAGCAGTACTTC. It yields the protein CASSPRVTTYEQYF.

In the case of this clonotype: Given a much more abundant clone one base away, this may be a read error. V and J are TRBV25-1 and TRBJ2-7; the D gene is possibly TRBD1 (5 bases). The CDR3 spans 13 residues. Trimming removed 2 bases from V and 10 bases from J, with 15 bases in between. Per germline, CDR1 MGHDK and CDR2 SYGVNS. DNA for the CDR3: TGTGCCAGCAGTGAACACAGGTTCCGCATACAGTACTTC. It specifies CASSEHRFRIQYF.

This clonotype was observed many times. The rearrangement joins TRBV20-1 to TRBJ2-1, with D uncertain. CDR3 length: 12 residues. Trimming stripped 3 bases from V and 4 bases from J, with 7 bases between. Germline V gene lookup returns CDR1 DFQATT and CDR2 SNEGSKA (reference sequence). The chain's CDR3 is CSASYGYNEQFF. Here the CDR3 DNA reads TGCAGTGCTAGTTACGGATACAATGAGCAGTTCTTC.

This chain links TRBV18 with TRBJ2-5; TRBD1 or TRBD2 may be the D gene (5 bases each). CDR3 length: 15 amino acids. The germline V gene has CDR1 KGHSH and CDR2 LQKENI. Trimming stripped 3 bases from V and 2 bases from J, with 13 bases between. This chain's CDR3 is CASSPEGPGQETQYF. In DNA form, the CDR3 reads TGTGCCAGCTCACCCGAGGGACCTGGGCAAGAGACCCAGTACTTC.

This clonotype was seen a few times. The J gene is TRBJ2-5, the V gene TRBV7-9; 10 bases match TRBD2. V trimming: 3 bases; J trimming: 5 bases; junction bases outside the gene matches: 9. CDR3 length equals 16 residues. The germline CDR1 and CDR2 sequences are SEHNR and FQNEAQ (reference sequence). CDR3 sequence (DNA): TGTGCCAGCAGCTTTCCTAGCGGGAGTACGGTGGAGACCCAGTACTTC. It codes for CASSFPSGSTVETQYF.

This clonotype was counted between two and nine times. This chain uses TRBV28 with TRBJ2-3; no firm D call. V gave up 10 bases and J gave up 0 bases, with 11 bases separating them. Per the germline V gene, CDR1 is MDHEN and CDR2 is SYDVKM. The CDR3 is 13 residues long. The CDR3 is CATGLRSTDTQYF. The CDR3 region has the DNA TGTGCCACCGGCCTGCGGAGCACAGATACGCAGTATTTT.

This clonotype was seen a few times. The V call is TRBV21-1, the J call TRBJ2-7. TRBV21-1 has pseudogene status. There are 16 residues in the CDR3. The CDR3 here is CASSKEVSDVEVEQYF. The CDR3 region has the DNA TGTGCCAGCAGCAAAGAGGTTTCGGATGTCGAGGTCGAGCAGTACTTC.

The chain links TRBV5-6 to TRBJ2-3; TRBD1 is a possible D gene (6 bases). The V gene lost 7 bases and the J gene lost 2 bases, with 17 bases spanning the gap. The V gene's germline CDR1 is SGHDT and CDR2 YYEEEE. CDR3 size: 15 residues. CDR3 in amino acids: CASGFRQETTDTQYF. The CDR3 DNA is TGTGCCAGCGGTTTTCGACAGGAGACCACAGATACGCAGTATTTT.

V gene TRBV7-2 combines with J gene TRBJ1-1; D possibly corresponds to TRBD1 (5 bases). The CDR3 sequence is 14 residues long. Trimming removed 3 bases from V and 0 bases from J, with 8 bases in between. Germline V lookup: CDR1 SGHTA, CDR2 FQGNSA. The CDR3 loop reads CASSFGAMNTEAFF. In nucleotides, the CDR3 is TGTGCCAGCAGCTTCGGGGCAATGAACACTGAAGCTTTCTTT.

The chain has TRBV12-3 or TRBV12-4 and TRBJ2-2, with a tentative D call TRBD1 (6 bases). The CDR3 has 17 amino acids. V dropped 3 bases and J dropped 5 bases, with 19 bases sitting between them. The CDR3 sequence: CASSFPSSMDSTGELFF. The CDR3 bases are TGTGCCAGCAGTTTCCCTTCATCCATGGACAGTACCGGGGAGCTGTTTTTT.

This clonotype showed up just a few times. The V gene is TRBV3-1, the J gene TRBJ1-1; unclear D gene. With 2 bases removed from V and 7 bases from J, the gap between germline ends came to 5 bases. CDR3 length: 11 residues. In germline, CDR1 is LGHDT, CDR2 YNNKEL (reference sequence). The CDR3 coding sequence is TGTGCCAGCAGCCAACAGAGTGAAGCTTTCTTT. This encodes CASSQQSEAFF.

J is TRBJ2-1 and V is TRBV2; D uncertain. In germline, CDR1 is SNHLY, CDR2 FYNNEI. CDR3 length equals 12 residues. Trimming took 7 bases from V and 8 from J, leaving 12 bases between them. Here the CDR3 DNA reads TGTGCCAGCACCGTATCTGGCGATGAGCAGTTCTTC. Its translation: CASTVSGDEQFF. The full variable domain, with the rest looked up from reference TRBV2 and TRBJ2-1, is EPEVTQTPSHQVTQMGQEVILRCVPISNHLYFYWYRQILGQKVEFLVSFYNNEISEKSEIFDDQFSVERPDGSNFTLKIRSTKLEDSAMYFCASTVSGDEQFFGPGTRLTVL.